The present TCR beta chain was sequenced within a study of blood T cell repertoires in COVID-19. The wider study: Researchers got acute and convalescent COVID-19 samples from the United States, Italy and Spain. T cells, B-cell-depleted T cells, or PBMCs supplied cDNA or gDNA.

V lost 1 base to trimming and J lost 2 bases, with 16 bases between them. Germline V gene data show CDR1 as MGHRA and CDR2 as YSYEKL. The length of the CDR3 is 17 residues. Authors' methods: Counts of nucleated cells, estimated from reference gene primer amplification, were obtained. Profiling relied on immunoSEQ multiplex PCR, and the TCRdb table lists in-frame clones only, not all of them. V and J calls and clone size follow that table, whereas D and trimming were derived from the DNA. The table lists 19,000 or so clones, approximately 90% of them singletons. This TCR derives from a man in his forties with active COVID-19. Sequenced: peripheral blood. The V call is TRBV4-1, the J call TRBJ2-3; D may be TRBD2 (5 bases). The chain's CDR3 is CASSQVVGAENTDTQYF. CDR3 DNA: TGCGCCAGCAGCCAAGTGGTGGGAGCAGAGAACACAGATACGCAGTATTTT.